The T cell receptor beta chain described here comes from a study of blood T cell repertoires in COVID-19 (dated by TCRdb to about 2020). For the wider study: The collaborator samples originated in the United States, Italy and Spain and spanned the acute and convalescent phases of COVID-19. The material from the prospective study consisted of cDNA or gDNA derived from T cells, B-cell-depleted T cells, or PBMCs. Subjects who had been exposed to COVID-19, were actively infected with it, or had recovered from it provided the deeply sampled blood TCRbeta repertoires that made up the dataset. The repertoires were made available in a free public database intended to serve as a resource for research on the immune response to SARS-CoV-2. The samples were drawn from the first 160 participants of the ongoing ImmuneRACE study and from 1,254 subjects provided by 6 global collaborators. Sample metadata almost always included a de-identified subject ID, COVID-19 status, age in years and sex. Where HLA class I and class II types were available, the types were taken from metadata supplied by the sample provider, not from assay-based typing. Results the study describes overall, beyond this receptor: The amount of clinical and demographic metadata varied by source and participant and was provided uncurated.

Each collaborating institution followed its own protocols to collect whole blood in K2EDTA tubes. For TCRbeta analysis, collaborators shipped samples as frozen whole blood, isolated PBMCs, or DNA extracted from either of those sample types. The V end loses 1 base and the J end loses 4 bases, and a stretch of 14 bases separates them. CDR1 SGHVS and CDR2 FQNEAQ are derived from the germline V gene. Including cysteine and phenylalanine, the CDR3 has 15 amino acids. Here the CDR3 DNA is all that survives: 45 bases in frame from base 1. Details on this clone: Its recognized antigen is unknown. Nothing much larger sits one base from this clone, and base qualities are not available.

TCRbeta CDR3 regions were amplified from genomic DNA by means of the immunoSEQ Assay, a bias-controlled multiplex PCR. The source study handled its data this way. The number of nucleated cells in each sample was estimated by amplification of reference gene primers within the assay. Sequence reads were collapsed and filtered to measure the absolute abundance of every unique TCRbeta CDR3 rearrangement. For each sample, productive Simpson clonality was calculated by taking the square root of Simpson's diversity index across productive rearrangements. TCRdb stores this immuneACCESS table with in-frame sequences only. Part of the clones is absent; in the studies checked, under half of the shortfall reflects unresolved V genes, and no reason is known for the rest. V and J calls plus clone size are reproduced from that table; the DNA served to infer D and trimming. The table for this sample lists tens of thousands of clones; approximately 80% of them were counted only once. Together, the top ten hold 3.5% to 4% of the sample.

This clonotype originated in a woman older than 75 with acute or convalescent COVID-19. Here the chain combines TRBV7-8 and TRBJ2-7, and possibly TRBD2, on 6 matching bases. Sequenced: peripheral blood. Here the CDR3 is given as CASSLGGGAPYEQYF. Here is the DNA: TGTGCCAGCAGCTTAGGGGGCGGGGCTCCTTACGAGCAGTACTTC. Reference TRBV7-8 and TRBJ2-7 genes cover what lies past the CDR3, so the full variable domain is GAGVSQSPRYKVAKRGQDVALRCDPISGHVSLFWYQQALGQGPEFLTYFQNEAQLDKSGLPSDRFFAERPEGSVSTLKIQRTQQEDSAVYLCASSLGGGAPYEQYFGPGTRLTVT.